This TCR beta chain was captured in a study of blood T cell repertoires in COVID-19. Germline CDR1 LNHDA, CDR2 SQIVND (reference sequence). V was cut by 6 bases and J by 7 bases, with 10 bases left in between. The CDR3 extends over 11 amino acids. Measured with immunoSEQ multiplex PCR; TCRdb has only the in-frame clones, and not every one. Of about 290,000 clones in the sample, around 90% were seen once. The chain recombines TRBV19 with TRBJ2-7; D is undetermined. This receptor was identified in a woman aged 40 to 49 who had recovered from COVID-19. Sequences were obtained from PBMCs or T cells enriched from blood (not recorded which). CDR3 DNA: TGTGCCAGTAGCGATCGGGTAGAGCAGTACTTC. Its translation: CASSDRVEQYF.